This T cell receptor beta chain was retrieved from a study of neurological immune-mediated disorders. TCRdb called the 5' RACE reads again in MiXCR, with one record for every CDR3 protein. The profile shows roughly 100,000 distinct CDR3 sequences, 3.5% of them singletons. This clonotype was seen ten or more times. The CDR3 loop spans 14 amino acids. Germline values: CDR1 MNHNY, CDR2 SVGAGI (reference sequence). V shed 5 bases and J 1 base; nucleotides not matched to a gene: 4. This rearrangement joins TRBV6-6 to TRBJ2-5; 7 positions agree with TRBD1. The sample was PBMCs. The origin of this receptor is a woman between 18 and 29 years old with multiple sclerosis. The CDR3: CASSVRQGQETQYF. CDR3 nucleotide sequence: TGTGCCAGCAGTGTCCGACAGGGCCAAGAGACCCAGTACTTC.